Given below is one T cell receptor beta chain in context. The antigen is not known. This specimen belongs to a study of shared clonotypes between healthy human individuals. On the study more broadly: Sampling drew on donors who were a couple of women and a few men aged 18 to 49. CD4 naive and CD4 memory each took three plates per donor, while CD8 naive took two and CD8 memory one.

Points from the study as a whole: Generally, naive subsets (rather than memory subsets) showed larger estimated richness.

Germline CDR1 and CDR2: SGHRS and YFSETQ. V lost 0 bases to trimming and J lost 8 bases; unmatched junction nucleotides: 3. This CDR3 is built from 14 residues. TCRdb's copy holds only in-frame clones and misses some; the assay was immunoSEQ multiplex PCR. The data show about 1.5 million clones, 95% to 99% seen once. The TCR was taken from a man aged 30 to 45 in good health. Sequenced input: naive CD4+ T cells sorted from blood. Subset of the sample: CD45RA+ positively selected. The V gene is TRBV5-1, the J gene TRBJ2-1; 9 nucleotides line up with TRBD2. CDR3 bases: TGCGCCAGCAGCTTGGCTAGCGGGATAGATGAGCAGTTCTTC. It encodes CASSLASGIDEQFF. The full variable domain, completed using reference TRBV5-1 and TRBJ2-1, is KAGVTQTPRYLIKTRGQQVTLSCSPISGHRSVSWYQQTPGQGLQFLFEYFSETQRNKGNFPGRFSGRQFSNSRSEMNVSTLELGDSALYLCASSLASGIDEQFFGPGTRLTVL.